This T cell receptor (beta chain) is drawn from a study of T cells in Graves' hyperthyroidism and ophthalmopathy. There were TCR beta CDR3 regions amplified from RNA transcripts. The TCR CDR3 was amplified in a first-round RT-PCR using the HTBI primer set. A single record per CDR3 protein comes from TCRdb applying MiXCR to the multiplex PCR reads. Among 250,000 to 400,000 distinct CDR3 sequences, roughly 13% were seen once, and the ten largest hold approximately 35%. The sample holds many counts of this clonotype. The origin of this receptor is a woman in her 40s with Graves' ophthalmopathy. The sample taken for sequencing was blood.

The CDR3 sequence: CASSLPGLAGSSYNEQFF. The CDR3, as DNA: TGTGCCAGCAGTTTACCCGGACTAGCGGGGAGCTCCTACAATGAGCAGTTCTTC. The genes are TRBV28 and TRBJ2-1; the match to TRBD2 covers 12 bases. Germline CDR1 MDHEN, CDR2 SYDVKM. The CDR3 loop spans 18 amino acids. Unmatched junction bases numbered 5, after V lost 2 bases and J lost 0 bases.